Below, one TCR beta chain is given with its context. Germline assignment: CDR1 SGDLS and CDR2 YYNGEE. V was clipped by 3 bases and J by 5 bases, with 17 bases between them. This CDR3 contains 16 residues. This entry comes from a study of OX40 agonist ivuxolimab in advanced cancers. Across the study: With ivuxolimab, an agonistic anti-OX40 (CD134) antibody, patients were treated.

Method: immunoSEQ multiplex PCR; TCRdb's copy keeps in-frame clones and lacks some. This sample yields roughly 120,000 clones, of which around 87% are seen a single time; around 0.55% belongs to the top ten. Sequencing used CD4+ or CD8+ T cells sorted from blood, obtained in a trial of the OX40 agonist ivuxolimab. The receptor's source is an adult with an advanced solid tumor such as melanoma, head and neck, liver or kidney cancer. The chain carries TRBV9 and TRBJ2-2; no definite D call. CDR3 bases: TGTGCCAGCAGCGCCCGAGAGGACGCTTTTACCGGGGAGCTGTTTTTT. Its protein is CASSAREDAFTGELFF.